These 20 T cell receptor beta chains share one sample of origin, sequenced in a study of control samples from healthy donors and cancer patients. Profiled with immunoSEQ multiplex PCR; TCRdb holds only in-frame clones, not every one. The sample yields fewer than 20,000 clones, roughly 80% seen once. Sequencing was performed on PBMCs. The receptors were gathered from a man older than 75 with head and neck cancer.

The J gene is TRBJ2-3, the V gene TRBV18; D perhaps matches TRBD1 (6 bases). Trimming removed 2 bases from V and 2 bases from J, with 11 bases in between. The germline gives CDR1 KGHSH, CDR2 LQKENI. This CDR3 contains 15 residues. This CDR3 is CASSPGGQLTDTQYF. CDR3 DNA sequence: TGTGCCAGCTCACCAGGTGGACAGCTCACAGATACGCAGTATTTT.

The chain uses TRBV19 and TRBJ1-2; no clear D gene. CDR1 is LNHDA and CDR2 is SQIVND in the germline V gene (reference sequence). Trimming took off 7 bases at V and 2 bases at J, with 17 bases between the two ends. This CDR3 region has 15 residues. The CDR3 is CASKLPGVMNYGYTF. The CDR3 region has the DNA TGTGCCAGTAAACTACCCGGGGTGATGAACTATGGCTACACCTTC.

The CDR3 nucleotides are TGTGCCAGCAATAACGTCGGGACAGATAACTATGGCTACACCTTC. The encoded protein is CASNNVGTDNYGYTF. The chain uses TRBV5-8 and TRBJ1-2; 7 bases map to TRBD1. The CDR3 spans 15 residues. V dropped 6 bases and J dropped 1; count of bases not matched to a gene: 9. Germline V lookup: CDR1 SGHTS, CDR2 YDEGEE.

The chain recombines TRBV28 with TRBJ2-5; D not certain. The CDR3 spans 14 residues. The germline V gene encodes CDR1 MDHEN and CDR2 SYDVKM. Trimming took off 1 base at V and 0 bases at J, with 6 bases between the two ends. This CDR3 is CASSLLGHQETQYF. Here the CDR3 DNA reads TGTGCCAGCAGTTTATTAGGACACCAAGAGACCCAGTACTTC.

V gene TRBV19 combines with J gene TRBJ1-5; D is ambiguous. Germline-derived CDR1 and CDR2 are LNHDA and SQIVND (reference sequence). V was trimmed by 7 bases and J by 4 bases, leaving 14 bases between them. The CDR3 extends over 14 amino acids. CDR3 coding DNA: TGTGCCAGTACCCCGGACCCTCAAAATCAGCCCCAGCATTTT. Its translation: CASTPDPQNQPQHF.

The chain uses TRBV2 and TRBJ2-3; 8 bases align to TRBD2. Trimming took 3 bases from V and 5 from J; bases not matched to a gene: 4. In germline, CDR1 is SNHLY, CDR2 FYNNEI. CDR3 size: 14 residues. CDR3 protein: CASSEDLAGDTQYF. The DNA for the CDR3 is TGTGCCAGCAGTGAGGACCTAGCGGGAGATACGCAGTATTTT.

The CDR3 protein is CASSENSPLHF. DNA for the CDR3: TGTGCCAGCAGTGAAAATTCACCCCTCCACTTT. This chain uses TRBV2 with TRBJ1-6; the D is unclear. CDR3 length: 11 residues. Germline assignment: CDR1 SNHLY and CDR2 FYNNEI. The germline V and J ends were trimmed by 2 bases and 7 bases, with 0 bases remaining between them.

The chain joins TRBV11-1 to TRBJ2-5, with D perhaps TRBD1 or TRBD2 (5 bases each). The CDR3 runs to 13 residues. Between the trimmed V and J ends, which lost 3 bases and 2 bases, there was a span of 7 bases. CDR1 and CDR2 (germline): SGHAT, FQDESV (reference sequence). The chain's CDR3 is CASSFWGQETQYF. The DNA of the CDR3 is TGTGCCAGCAGCTTTTGGGGGCAAGAGACCCAGTACTTC.

V usage is TRBV20-1 and J usage is TRBJ1-1; no firm D call. The CDR3 loop spans 11 amino acids. Per the germline V gene, CDR1 is DFQATT and CDR2 is SNEGSKA (reference sequence). The CDR3 spells CSLQDHTEAFF. The CDR3 nucleotides read TGCAGCTTGCAGGACCACACTGAAGCTTTCTTT.

This clone was counted a single time. The chain has TRBV24-1 and TRBJ2-7; D tentatively reads TRBD1 or TRBD2 (6 bases each). The CDR3 is made up of 14 amino acids. The germline gives CDR1 KGHDR, CDR2 SFDVKD. V shed 4 bases and J shed 2 bases, with 11 bases lying between them. The CDR3 DNA follows: TGTGCCACCAGTGAGCGGGACAAGACCTACGAGCAGTACTTC. Its protein product is CATSERDKTYEQYF.

The chain employs TRBV6-5 and TRBJ2-4; D remains ambiguous. The CDR3 sequence is 14 residues long. CDR1 and CDR2 (germline): MNHEY, SVGAGI. Trimming cost V 6 bases and J 0 bases, with 9 bases left between them. The CDR3 DNA reads as TGTGCCAGCAGGCCGACCTTAGCCAAAAACATTCAGTACTTC. It encodes CASRPTLAKNIQYF.

The chain has TRBV29-1 and TRBJ2-2, with D possibly matching TRBD1 (5 bases). This CDR3 has 13 amino acids. Deletions cut 6 bases from V and 4 bases from J, with 12 bases between. Per germline, CDR1 SQVTM and CDR2 ANQGSEA. CDR3 sequence (DNA): TGCAGCGTCAGGGCATCCTTCACCGGGGAGCTGTTTTTT. It is translated as CSVRASFTGELFF.

This chain uses TRBV7-8 with TRBJ2-2; 7 positions agree with TRBD2. This CDR3 has 17 residues. Losses at the gene ends were 8 bases for V and 2 bases for J; bases not matched to a gene: 14. The germline gives CDR1 SGHVS, CDR2 FQNEAQ. The CDR3 loop is CASPYPSGNLNTGELFF. CDR3 coding DNA: TGTGCCAGCCCCTATCCTAGCGGCAACCTCAACACCGGGGAGCTGTTTTTT.

The rearrangement joins TRBV29-1 to TRBJ1-1; no clear D gene. Germline V lookup: CDR1 SQVTM, CDR2 ANQGSEA. CDR3 length: 13 residues. V gave up 4 bases and J gave up 5 bases, with 14 bases separating them. This chain's CDR3 is CSVGPRPGTEAFF. For the CDR3, the DNA is TGCAGCGTTGGACCCCGCCCGGGAACTGAAGCTTTCTTT.

This chain uses TRBV11-3 with TRBJ1-4; D not resolved. The germline V gene has CDR1 SGHNT and CDR2 YENEEA. V was trimmed by 5 bases and J by 5 bases, leaving 15 bases between them. The CDR3 is 15 residues long. The CDR3 loop reads CASSPWTVLNEKLFF. In DNA form, the CDR3 reads TGTGCCAGCAGCCCATGGACGGTTCTAAATGAAAAACTGTTTTTT.

V gene TRBV3-1 (or the pseudogene TRBV3-2) combines with J gene TRBJ2-2, with 14 bases aligning to TRBD2. Trimming at V came to 4 bases and at J to 4 bases, leaving 14 bases not matched to a gene. Germline CDR1 reads LGHDT; CDR2 reads YNNKEL (reference sequence). This CDR3 has 20 residues. CDR3 in amino acids: CASSPQPWTSGGQVTGELFF. The CDR3 DNA reads TGTGCCAGCAGCCCCCAACCCTGGACTAGCGGGGGGCAGGTCACCGGGGAGCTGTTTTTT.

The gene calls are TRBV24-1 and TRBJ2-6; 9 bases line up with TRBD1. The CDR3 runs to 18 residues. With 5 bases clipped from V and 0 bases from J, the junction kept 7 bases outside the gene matches. Germline loops: CDR1 KGHDR, CDR2 SFDVKD. The CDR3 is CATSGSGTGSSGANVLTF. For the CDR3, the DNA is TGTGCCACCAGTGGGTCGGGGACAGGGTCCTCTGGGGCCAACGTCCTGACTTTC.

The DNA of the CDR3 is TGTGCCAGCAGCCCTAGCAGGACTACTCAAGAGACCCAGTACTTC. It is translated as CASSPSRTTQETQYF. This rearrangement joins TRBV7-9 to TRBJ2-5; a possible D gene is TRBD2 (6 bases). Germline CDR1 reads SEHNR; CDR2 reads FQNEAQ (reference sequence). V lost 5 bases to trimming and J lost 2 bases, with 15 bases between them. CDR3 length: 15 residues.

The genes are TRBV6-5 and TRBJ2-6, with D unresolved. CDR1 and CDR2 (germline): MNHEY, SVGAGI. V was clipped by 0 bases and J by 4 bases, with 4 bases between them. This CDR3 is 14 amino acids long. The CDR3 sequence: CASSYSNGANVLTF. The CDR3 DNA reads as TGTGCCAGCAGTTACTCGAACGGGGCCAACGTCCTGACTTTC.

This chain uses TRBV6-1 with TRBJ1-3, with D tentatively TRBD1 (5 bases). The CDR3 has 15 amino acids. The V gene's germline CDR1 is MNHNS and CDR2 SASEGT. The V end was cut by 5 bases, the J end by 1 base, with 12 bases between. The CDR3 here is CASSQGWGSGNTIYF. The CDR3, as DNA: TGTGCCAGCAGTCAAGGGTGGGGGTCTGGAAACACCATATATTTT.